The clone carrying this T cell receptor (beta chain) came up many times. Its specificity is not known. One entry per CDR3 protein, called by TCRdb with MiXCR from the RACE reads. The sample consists of around 160,000 distinct CDR3 sequences, about 14% of them appearing once. With 6 bases clipped from V and 5 bases from J, the junction kept 8 bases outside the gene matches. From germline, CDR1 is SNHLY and CDR2 FYNNEI. The CDR3 extends over 15 amino acids. Time point specified: patch test 1, 2 weeks after DPC sensitization. The treatment denotes: therapeutic diphenylcyclopropenone sensitization with weekly scalp DPC. Sample donors consisted of patients with alopecia, aged 18 to 70 years, who were suitable for DPC. This sample stems from a study of human T cells and chemical hapten exposure. General study points: More PT1 expanded TCRs went with higher patch test scores. No shift was seen in TCRs above 1 in 1000 frequency with DPC sensitization. Expanded TCRs produced significantly more large CDR3 similarity clusters than controls did.

The rearrangement uses TRBV2 and TRBJ2-3; TRBD2 matches 10 bases. The material sequenced was whole blood, taken in connection with sensitization to the hapten diphenylcyclopropenone (DPC). This clonotype was sampled from a woman aged 25 to 45 with alopecia areata. Some clones in this sample may be carry-over from other donors' samples. This CDR3 reads CASRSGLAVGDTQYF. The CDR3 DNA reads as TGTGCCAGCAGATCAGGACTAGCGGTCGGAGATACGCAGTATTTT.